This record covers a single T cell receptor (beta chain). The antigen remains undetermined. At one end, the junction sequence differs from germline, possibly due to a read error. Each diabetic donor fulfilled classification criteria for either type 1 or type 2. Each participant gave 8 to 10 milliliters of peripheral blood. There are 12 residues in the CDR3. Germline V CDR1 and CDR2: LNHDA, SQIVND (reference sequence). The data originate from a study of type 1 and type 2 diabetes patients. About the research overall: Samples came from type 1 diabetic, type 2 diabetic or nondiabetic people, recruited in China.

Study conclusions and caveats: Age and gender were not matched between study groups.

The PCR template was genomic DNA. A primer set of 30 forward and 13 reverse primers amplified the CDR3. Using its own MiXCR run on the multiplex PCR reads, TCRdb lists one record per CDR3 protein. In the table there are more than 250,000 distinct CDR3 sequences, more than 40% of which are singletons. This chain joins TRBV19 and TRBJ1-2; D is undetermined. Material for sequencing was peripheral blood mononuclear cells (PBMCs). The receptor comes from a man between 18 and 35 years old with type 2 diabetes. CDR3 nucleotides: TGTGCCAGTAGTATCAATCCGGTGGGGATAATCTTC. Translated: CASSINPVGIIF.